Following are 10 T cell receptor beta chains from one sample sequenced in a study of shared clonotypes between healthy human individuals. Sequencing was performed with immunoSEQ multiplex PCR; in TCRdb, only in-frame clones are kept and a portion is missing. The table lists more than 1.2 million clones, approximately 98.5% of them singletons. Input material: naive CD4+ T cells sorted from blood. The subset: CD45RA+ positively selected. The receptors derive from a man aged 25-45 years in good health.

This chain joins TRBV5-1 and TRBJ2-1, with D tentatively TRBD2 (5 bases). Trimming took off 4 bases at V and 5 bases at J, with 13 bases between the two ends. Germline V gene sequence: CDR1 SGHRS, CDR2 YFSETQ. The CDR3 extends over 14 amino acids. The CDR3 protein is CASSTTSIHNEQFF. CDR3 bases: TGCGCCAGCAGCACCACTAGTATACACAATGAGCAGTTCTTC.

Here the CDR3 DNA reads TGTGCCAGCAGTGCGGGGGCCAACTATGGCTACACCTTC. Its translation is CASSAGANYGYTF. The genes are TRBV6-1 and TRBJ1-2, with a possible D match to TRBD1 (6 bases). Germline assignment: CDR1 MNHNS and CDR2 SASEGT. Trimming removed 4 bases from V and 2 bases from J, with 8 bases in between. The CDR3 is made up of 13 amino acids.

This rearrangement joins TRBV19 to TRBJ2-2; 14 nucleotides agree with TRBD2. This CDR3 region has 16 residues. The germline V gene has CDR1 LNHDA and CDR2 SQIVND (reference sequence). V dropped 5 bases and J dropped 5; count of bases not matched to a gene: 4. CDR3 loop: CASSFGTSGSTGELFF. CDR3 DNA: TGTGCCAGTAGTTTCGGGACTAGCGGGAGTACCGGGGAGCTGTTTTTT.

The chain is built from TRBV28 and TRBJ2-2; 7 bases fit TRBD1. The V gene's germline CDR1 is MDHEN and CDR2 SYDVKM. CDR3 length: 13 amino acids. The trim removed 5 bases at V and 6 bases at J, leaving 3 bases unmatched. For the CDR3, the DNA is TGTGCCAGCAGTAGGGGGCGGCCCGGGGAGCTGTTTTTT. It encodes CASSRGRPGELFF.

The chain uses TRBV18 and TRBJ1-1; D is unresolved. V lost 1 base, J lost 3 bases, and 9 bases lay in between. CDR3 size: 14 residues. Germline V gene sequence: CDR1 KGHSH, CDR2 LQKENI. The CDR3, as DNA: TGTGCCAGCTCACCACTCCCAGGTGACACTGAAGCTTTCTTT. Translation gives CASSPLPGDTEAFF.

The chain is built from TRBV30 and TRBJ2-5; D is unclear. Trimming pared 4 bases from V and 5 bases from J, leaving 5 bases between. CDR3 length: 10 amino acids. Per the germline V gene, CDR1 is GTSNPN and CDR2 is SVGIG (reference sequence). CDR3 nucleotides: TGTGCCTGGAAAAGGGAGACCCAGTACTTC. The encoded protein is CAWKRETQYF. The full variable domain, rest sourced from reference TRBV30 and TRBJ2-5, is SQTIHQWPATLVQPVGSPLSLECTVEGTSNPNLYWYRQAAGRGLQLLFYSVGIGQISSEVPQNLSASRPQDRQFILSSKKLLLSDSGFYLCAWKRETQYFGPGTRLLVL.

In nucleotides, the CDR3 is TGCGCCAGCAGTCAGTGCGGAAACACCATATATTTT. Amino acids: CASSQCGNTIYF. The chain couples TRBV23-1 to TRBJ1-3; D is unresolved. TRBV23-1 falls under the ORF class, with uncertain function. The CDR3 contains 12 residues. Trimming pared 3 bases from V and 4 bases from J, leaving 4 bases between.

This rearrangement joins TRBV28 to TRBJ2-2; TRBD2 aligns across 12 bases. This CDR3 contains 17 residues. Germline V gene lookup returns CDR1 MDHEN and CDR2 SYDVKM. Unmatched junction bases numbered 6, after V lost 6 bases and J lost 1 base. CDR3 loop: CASRPRTSGVNTGELFF. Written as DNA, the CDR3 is TGTGCCAGCAGACCCAGGACTAGCGGGGTGAACACCGGGGAGCTGTTTTTT.

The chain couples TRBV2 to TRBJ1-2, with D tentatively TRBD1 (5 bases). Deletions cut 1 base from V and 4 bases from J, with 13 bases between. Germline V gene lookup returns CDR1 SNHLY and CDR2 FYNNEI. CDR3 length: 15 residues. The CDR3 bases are TGTGCCAGCAGTGAAGGTTCAGGGATCCTCTATGGCTACACCTTC. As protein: CASSEGSGILYGYTF.

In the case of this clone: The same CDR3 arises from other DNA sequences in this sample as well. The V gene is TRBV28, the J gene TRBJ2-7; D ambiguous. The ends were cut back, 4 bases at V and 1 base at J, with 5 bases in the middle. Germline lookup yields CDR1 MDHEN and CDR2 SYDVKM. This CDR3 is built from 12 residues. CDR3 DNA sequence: TGTGCCAGCAGTTATAGTTCCTACGAGCAGTACTTC. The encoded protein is CASSYSSYEQYF.